The clone carrying this T cell receptor (beta chain) appeared a few times. What it binds is unknown. The data belong to a study of molecular identifiers for immune sequencing clone quantification. General observations from the study: Sizes of clones that are highly expanded could be underestimated (if identical TCR molecules share a barcode).

TCRdb recomputed calls from the PCR reads with MiXCR, one row per CDR3 protein. This table holds about 640,000 distinct CDR3 sequences, nearly 20% found once. Germline CDR1 reads MNHEY; CDR2 reads SVGAGI. The CDR3 runs to 12 residues. The ends were cut back, 6 bases at V and 7 bases at J, with 13 bases in the middle. Sequencing was carried out using naive CD8+ T cells from blood, with Jurkat cell RNA spiked in. Subset described: FACS-sorted CD8+CD4-CCR7+CD45RA+ naive T cells. The genes are TRBV6-5 and TRBJ2-7, with unresolved D. The sequence was collected from a human donor in good health. Some libraries in this study had Jurkat cell RNA spiked in. The CDR3 region is CASRSLGYEQYF. The CDR3 DNA is TGTGCCAGCAGATCCCTCGGGTATGAGCAGTACTTC.